Listed here are 2 T cell receptor beta chains from one sample, sequenced in a study of preoperative IRX-2 immunotherapy in early breast cancer. This table comes from immunoSEQ multiplex PCR, and its TCRdb copy is limited to in-frame clones, with some not included. The sample holds more than 35,000 clones, 77% seen once. Specified treatment: preoperative locoregional IRX-2 cytokine immunotherapy. The specimen comprised tumor tissue, sampled after IRX-2 immunotherapy. The receptors come from a human donor with breast cancer.

The chain uses TRBV7-1 and TRBJ2-3, with TRBD2 as a possible D gene (5 bases). TRBV7-1 is noted as an ORF with a role that remains uncertain. The CDR3 is 16 residues long. Trimming stripped 5 bases from V and 4 bases from J, with 19 bases between. The CDR3 coding sequence is TGTGCCAGCAGCCCCACTTTCGGTGGAGGAGCAGATACGCAGTATTTT. Encoded protein: CASSPTFGGGADTQYF.

The V gene is TRBV6-8, the J gene TRBJ2-7; possible D gene TRBD1, 5 bases. The CDR3 runs to 15 residues. Trimming removed 0 bases from V and 1 base from J, with 10 bases in between. Germline CDR1 is MNHGY and CDR2 is SAAAGT. The CDR3 reads CASSYSRVGSYEQYF. CDR3 in DNA: TGTGCCAGCAGTTACTCCAGGGTCGGATCCTACGAGCAGTACTTC.